This T cell receptor (beta chain) is from a study of blood T cell repertoires in COVID-19. Study-wide context: In each case, the material was cDNA or gDNA derived from T cells, B-cell-depleted T cells, or PBMCs.

The repertoire was sequenced with immunoSEQ multiplex PCR; TCRdb's copy has only in-frame clones and lacks some. The sample consists of a few hundred thousand clones, around 85% of them appearing once. This CDR3 has 13 amino acids. V lost 1 base, J lost 9 bases, and 10 bases lay in between. Looked up from germline, CDR1 is GTSNPN and CDR2 is SVGIG (reference sequence). This TCR derives from a human donor with COVID-19, enrolled during active disease. The donor label of this sample is uncertain. Sequenced sample: peripheral blood. The chain links TRBV30 to TRBJ1-6; D is ambiguous. CDR3 coding DNA: TGTGCCTGGAGTGGACGGGGAGGTTCACCCCTCCACTTT. Protein product: CAWSGRGGSPLHF.